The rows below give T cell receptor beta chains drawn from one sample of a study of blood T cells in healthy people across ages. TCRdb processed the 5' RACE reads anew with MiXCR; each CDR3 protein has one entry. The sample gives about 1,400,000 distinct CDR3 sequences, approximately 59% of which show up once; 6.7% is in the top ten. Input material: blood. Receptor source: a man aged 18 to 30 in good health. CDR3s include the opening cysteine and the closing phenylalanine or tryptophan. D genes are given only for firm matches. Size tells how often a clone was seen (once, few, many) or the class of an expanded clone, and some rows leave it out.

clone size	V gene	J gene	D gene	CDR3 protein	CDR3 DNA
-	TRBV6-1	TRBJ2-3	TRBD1	CASSASQTGATDTQYF	TGTGCCAGCAGTGCCAGTCAAACAGGGGCCACAGATACGCAGTATTTT
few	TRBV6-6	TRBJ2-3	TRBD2	CASSSRGEGTDTQYF	TGTGCCAGCAGCTCTCGGGGGGAGGGCACAGATACGCAGTATTTT
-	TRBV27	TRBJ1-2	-	CASSPKLVSFYGYTF	TGTGCCAGCAGCCCAAAACTCGTATCATTCTATGGCTACACCTTC
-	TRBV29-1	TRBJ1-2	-	CSVRTESYGYTF	TGCAGCGTTAGGACGGAGAGCTATGGCTACACCTTC
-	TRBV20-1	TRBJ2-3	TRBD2	CSTSGAVGTDTQYF	TGCAGTACTAGCGGGGCTGTTGGGACAGATACGCAGTATTTT
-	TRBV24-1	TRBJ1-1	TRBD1	CATSDRDSGTAGEAFF	TGTGCCACCAGTGACCGCGATAGTGGGACAGCGGGTGAAGCTTTCTTT
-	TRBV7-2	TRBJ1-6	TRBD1	CASSLRVTGGPNSPLHF	TGTGCCAGCAGCTTACGAGTGACAGGGGGACCCAATTCACCCCTCCACTTT
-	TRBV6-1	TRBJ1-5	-	CASGSEGFFSNQPQHF	TGTGCCAGCGGTAGTGAGGGGTTTTTTAGCAATCAGCCCCAGCATTTT
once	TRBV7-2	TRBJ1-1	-	CASSPDGWFRPEAFF	TGTGCCAGCAGCCCGGATGGGTGGTTCCGCCCGGAAGCTTTCTTT
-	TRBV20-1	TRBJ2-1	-	CSAGRDRLYNEQFF	TGCAGTGCTGGCCGGGACCGCTTATACAATGAGCAGTTCTTC
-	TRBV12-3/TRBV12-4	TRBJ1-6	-	CASSFVDEALHF	TGTGCCAGCAGTTTTGTGGATGAGGCCCTCCACTTT
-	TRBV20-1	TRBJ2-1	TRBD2	CSARGAGGGYNEQFF	TGCAGTGCTCGAGGAGCGGGAGGTGGCTACAATGAGCAGTTCTTC
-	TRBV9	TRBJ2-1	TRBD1	CASSVGKGQGYNEQFF	TGTGCCAGCAGCGTAGGGAAGGGACAGGGATACAATGAGCAGTTCTTC
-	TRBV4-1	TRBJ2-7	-	CASSWETNGLYEQYF	TGCGCCAGCAGCTGGGAGACTAACGGGTTATACGAGCAGTACTTC
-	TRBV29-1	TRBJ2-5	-	CSHVGISLGLGETQYF	TGCAGCCATGTGGGGATCAGCCTCGGGCTTGGGGAGACCCAGTACTTC
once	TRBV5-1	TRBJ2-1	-	CASSLQDSLQWEQFF	TGCGCCAGCAGCCTCCAAGACTCCTTACAATGGGAGCAGTTCTTC
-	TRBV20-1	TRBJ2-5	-	CSARELASQETQYF	TGCAGTGCTAGAGAACTGGCTAGCCAAGAGACCCAGTACTTC
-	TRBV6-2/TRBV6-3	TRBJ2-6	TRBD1	CASSSDRAGANVQTF	TGTGCCAGCAGTTCGGACAGGGCTGGGGCCAACGTCCAGACTTTC
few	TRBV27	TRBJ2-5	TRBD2	CASSLWWRGGQETQYF	TGTGCCAGCAGCTTATGGTGGCGGGGGGGGCAAGAGACCCAGTACTTC
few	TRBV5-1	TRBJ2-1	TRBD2	CASSFASGAAEQFF	TGCGCCAGCAGCTTCGCTAGCGGGGCGGCTGAGCAGTTCTTC
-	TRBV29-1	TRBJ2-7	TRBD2	CSVILAEAYEQYF	TGCAGCGTGATACTAGCGGAAGCCTACGAGCAGTACTTC
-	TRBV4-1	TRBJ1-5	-	CASSQDSPSGQPQHF	TGCGCCAGCAGCCAAGACTCACCGTCGGGTCAGCCCCAGCATTTT
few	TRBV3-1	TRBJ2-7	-	CASSQPRDLSYEQYF	TGTGCCAGCAGCCAACCCCGTGACCTCTCCTACGAGCAGTACTTC
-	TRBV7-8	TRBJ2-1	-	CASSPNGAGSYNEQFF	TGTGCCAGCAGCCCGAACGGGGCCGGCTCCTACAATGAGCAGTTCTTC
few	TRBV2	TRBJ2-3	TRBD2	CASSAATSGSSDTQYF	TGTGCCAGCAGTGCCGCGACTAGCGGGAGCTCAGATACGCAGTATTTT
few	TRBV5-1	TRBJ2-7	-	CASSLYRGLSYEQYF	TGCGCCAGCAGCTTGTATCGAGGTCTTAGCTACGAGCAGTACTTC
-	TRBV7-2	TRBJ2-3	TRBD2	CASSPLARGTDTQYF	TGTGCCAGCAGCCCACTAGCGAGAGGCACAGATACGCAGTATTTT
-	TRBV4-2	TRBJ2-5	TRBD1	CASSHPGTEETQYF	TGTGCCAGCAGCCATCCCGGGACAGAAGAGACCCAGTACTTC
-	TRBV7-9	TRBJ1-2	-	CASSLGDWGNYGYTF	TGTGCCAGCAGCTTAGGAGATTGGGGGAACTATGGCTACACCTTC
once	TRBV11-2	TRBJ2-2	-	CASSRTLRGAGELFF	TGTGCCAGCAGCCGAACGCTCAGGGGCGCCGGGGAGCTGTTTTTT
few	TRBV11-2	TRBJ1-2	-	CASSGQENGYTF	TGTGCCAGCTCGGGGCAGGAAAATGGCTACACCTTC
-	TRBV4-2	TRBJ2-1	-	CSSSQGSTVDEQFF	TGTTCCAGCAGCCAAGGGTCCACAGTGGATGAGCAGTTCTTC
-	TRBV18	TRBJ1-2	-	CASSLGASVGYTF	TGTGCCAGCTCCCTCGGAGCCAGTGTTGGCTACACCTTC
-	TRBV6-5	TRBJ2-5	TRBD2	CASSYSGGSRGETQYF	TGTGCCAGCAGTTACTCGGGGGGGTCTAGGGGAGAGACCCAGTACTTC
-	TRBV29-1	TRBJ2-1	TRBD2	CSVGSGSSYNEQFF	TGCAGCGTTGGAAGCGGGAGCTCCTACAATGAGCAGTTCTTC
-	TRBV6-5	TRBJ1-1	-	CATQAGNTEAFF	TGTGCCACACAGGCAGGGAACACTGAAGCTTTCTTT
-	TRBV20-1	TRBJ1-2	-	CSAPDQTPGLYTF	TGCAGTGCTCCGGACCAAACCCCTGGTCTTTACACCTTC
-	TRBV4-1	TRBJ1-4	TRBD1	CASSQPPLTGGDEKLFF	TGCGCCAGCAGCCAACCACCACTGACAGGGGGGGATGAAAAACTGTTTTTT
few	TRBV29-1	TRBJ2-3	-	CSVPAPSTDTQYF	TGCAGCGTTCCGGCACCAAGCACGGATACGCAGTATTTT
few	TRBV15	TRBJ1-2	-	CATSRTQGSGYTF	TGTGCCACCAGCAGGACCCAGGGTAGTGGCTACACCTTC
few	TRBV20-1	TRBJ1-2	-	CSARDGSGSYGYTF	TGCAGTGCTAGAGATGGTTCGGGCAGCTATGGCTACACCTTC
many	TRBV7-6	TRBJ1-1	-	CASSLAAGRNTEAFF	TGTGCCAGCAGCTTAGCTGCCGGGCGGAACACTGAAGCTTTCTTT
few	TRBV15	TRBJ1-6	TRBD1	CATSRTGTGGYSPLHF	TGTGCCACCAGCAGAACAGGGACAGGGGGTTATTCACCCCTCCACTTT
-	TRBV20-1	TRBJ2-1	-	CSARQDPDEQFF	TGCAGTGCTAGACAGGACCCCGATGAGCAGTTCTTC
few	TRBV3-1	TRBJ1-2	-	CASSHGAAYGYTF	TGTGCCAGCAGCCACGGGGCAGCTTATGGCTACACCTTC
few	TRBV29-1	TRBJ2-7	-	CSVALKTRFEQYF	TGCAGCGTTGCCCTTAAGACCCGGTTCGAGCAGTACTTC
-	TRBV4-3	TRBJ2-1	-	CASSQDIGIQQFF	TGCGCCAGCAGCCAAGATATAGGGATCCAGCAGTTCTTC
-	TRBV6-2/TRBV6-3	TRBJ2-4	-	CASSPRTMDPRIGEQYF	TGTGCCAGCAGTCCACGGACAATGGATCCTCGTATCGGAGAGCAGTACTTC
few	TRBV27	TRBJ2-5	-	CASSFSLGRSGETQYF	TGTGCCAGCAGTTTTAGCTTAGGCAGAAGTGGAGAGACCCAGTACTTC
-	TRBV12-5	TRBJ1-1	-	CASGLGERTEAFF	TGTGCTAGTGGTTTGGGAGAAAGGACTGAAGCTTTCTTT
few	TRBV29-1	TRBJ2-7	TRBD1	CSVGGTGETYEQYF	TGCAGCGTGGGGGGGACAGGGGAGACCTACGAGCAGTACTTC
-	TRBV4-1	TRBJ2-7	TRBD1	CASSQGDRGLTHEQYF	TGCGCCAGCAGCCAAGGGGACAGGGGGCTGACCCACGAGCAGTACTTC
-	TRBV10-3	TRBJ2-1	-	CAISESRALKIYNEQFF	TGTGCCATCAGTGAGTCGAGAGCCCTCAAGATTTACAATGAGCAGTTCTTC
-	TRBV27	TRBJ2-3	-	CASSSEGGQDTQYF	TGTGCCAGCAGTTCTGAGGGGGGGCAGGATACGCAGTATTTT
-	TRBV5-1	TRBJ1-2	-	CASSLPDGGYGYTF	TGCGCCAGCAGCTTACCGGACGGGGGCTATGGCTACACCTTC